These T cell receptor beta chains were read from a single sample in a study of T cells in Graves' hyperthyroidism and ophthalmopathy. Each CDR3 protein is one row after TCRdb ran MiXCR on the multiplex PCR reads. The sample lists 500,000 or so distinct CDR3 sequences; more than 15% were seen once. The sequencing sample was made of blood. The source of these receptors is a woman under 30 with Graves' ophthalmopathy. Both conserved end residues are part of each CDR3. A D gene is named only where the DNA matches it firmly. Rows may omit the clone size; those that give it use once, few, many or a size class.

abundance	v_gene	d_gene	j_gene	CDR3aa	CDR3nt
-	TRBV7-6	TRBD2	TRBJ2-1	CASSSGLAGDLHSYNEQFF	TGTGCCAGCAGCTCAGGACTAGCGGGGGACCTTCACTCCTACAATGAGCAGTTCTTC
-	TRBV9	-	TRBJ2-1	CASSVGDGGDNEQFF	TGTGCCAGCAGCGTAGGAGACGGCGGGGACAATGAGCAGTTCTTC
once	TRBV3-1	-	TRBJ1-1	CASSQSGRDTEAFF	TGTGCCAGCAGCCAATCAGGACGGGACACTGAAGCTTTCTTT
many	TRBV11-2	-	TRBJ2-5	CASRGAILYQETQYF	TGTGCCAGCAGGGGGGCGATTCTGTACCAAGAGACCCAGTACTTC
many	TRBV6-1	-	TRBJ1-1	CASSKGPGGSTEAFF	TGTGCCAGCAGTAAGGGTCCCGGGGGAAGCACTGAAGCTTTCTTT
many	TRBV10-3	-	TRBJ2-1	CATTGGGSSYNEQFF	TGTGCCACCACTGGGGGCGGGAGCTCCTACAATGAGCAGTTCTTC
few	TRBV29-1	-	TRBJ2-3	CSVESGRGTTDTQYF	TGCAGCGTTGAATCAGGTCGAGGAACCACAGATACGCAGTATTTT
-	TRBV29-1	-	TRBJ1-6	CSASFKNSPLHF	TGCAGCGCCTCGTTCAAAAATTCACCCCTCCACTTT
many	TRBV5-5	TRBD1	TRBJ1-1	CASSLTTPAGGEGTEAFF	TGTGCCAGCAGCTTAACAACCCCGGCAGGGGGCGAAGGCACTGAAGCTTTCTTT
-	TRBV6-5	-	TRBJ1-3	CASSYSYSTGNTIYF	TGTGCCAGCAGTTACTCCTACAGTACTGGAAACACCATATATTTT
few	TRBV6-1	-	TRBJ2-1	CASSFVPGTRNIYEQFF	TGTGCCAGCAGTTTTGTGCCCGGGACAAGAAATATCTATGAGCAGTTCTTC
few	TRBV5-1	-	TRBJ1-3	CASSRSPGNTIYF	TGCGCCAGCAGCCGGAGCCCTGGAAACACCATATATTTT
many	TRBV11-2	TRBD1	TRBJ1-1	CASSFHQGGKGTEAFF	TGTGCCAGCAGCTTCCACCAGGGGGGGAAGGGGACTGAAGCTTTCTTT
few	TRBV6-1	-	TRBJ1-6	CASSEQGVSYNSPLHF	TGTGCCAGCAGTGAGCAGGGTGTCTCCTATAATTCACCCCTCCACTTT
few	TRBV6-5	-	TRBJ1-1	CASSYLQGNTEAFF	TGTGCCAGCAGTTACCTACAGGGGAACACTGAAGCTTTCTTT
-	TRBV2	TRBD1	TRBJ2-1	CASRESWDRGNEQFF	TGTGCCAGCAGGGAGTCTTGGGACAGGGGTAATGAGCAGTTCTTC
-	TRBV20-1	-	TRBJ1-1	CSASQGAGGVNTEAFF	TGCAGTGCTAGTCAAGGGGCGGGTGGTGTTAACACTGAAGCTTTCTTT
many	TRBV6-6	TRBD2	TRBJ2-1	CASSYSKRGNEQFF	TGTGCCAGCAGTTACTCGAAGCGGGGCAATGAGCAGTTCTTC
few	TRBV7-3	-	TRBJ1-4	CASSRGGVNEKLFF	TGTGCCAGCAGCAGGGGAGGGGTTAATGAAAAACTGTTTTTT
many	TRBV7-9	-	TRBJ2-7	CASSPSDSPSYEQYF	TGTGCCAGCAGCCCATCGGACAGTCCCTCCTACGAGCAGTACTTC
many	TRBV30	TRBD2	TRBJ2-1	CAWSQGGNEQFF	TGTGCCTGGAGTCAGGGAGGGAATGAGCAGTTCTTC
-	TRBV20-1	TRBD1	TRBJ2-7	CSAPGQTSGQYF	TGCAGTGCCCCGGGACAGACGAGTGGGCAGTACTTC
-	TRBV4-1	TRBD2	TRBJ2-2	CASSLRLAGGVNTGELFF	TGCGCCAGCAGCCTACGACTAGCGGGGGGGGTAAACACCGGGGAGCTGTTTTTT
many	TRBV9	-	TRBJ1-5	CASSTSGLSNQPQHF	TGTGCCAGCAGCACCTCGGGACTTAGCAATCAGCCCCAGCATTTT
-	TRBV20-1	TRBD2	TRBJ2-1	CSAEGLAGNNEQFF	TGCAGTGCCGAGGGACTAGCGGGGAACAATGAGCAGTTCTTC
many	TRBV3-1	TRBD2	TRBJ2-3	CASSKGLAELASTDTQYF	TGTGCCAGCAGCAAGGGACTAGCGGAACTCGCTAGCACAGATACGCAGTATTTT
few	TRBV6-1	-	TRBJ1-2	CASSTPVGANGYTF	TGTGCCAGCTCCACCCCGGTGGGGGCCAATGGCTACACCTTC
-	TRBV19	TRBD1	TRBJ1-2	CASIPTPGTDYGYTF	TGTGCCAGTATCCCAACTCCCGGGACAGACTATGGCTACACCTTC
once	TRBV27	TRBD1	TRBJ1-2	CASSSIDRVGRGYTF	TGTGCCAGCAGTTCCATCGACAGGGTGGGTCGTGGCTACACCTTC
many	TRBV11-2	TRBD2	TRBJ2-5	CASSSYRDGGGETQYF	TGTGCCAGCAGCTCCTACCGGGACGGGGGGGGAGAGACCCAGTACTTC
-	TRBV20-1	-	TRBJ1-5	CSAPGHFFDQPQHF	TGCAGTGCACCCGGGCACTTCTTCGATCAGCCCCAGCATTTT
few	TRBV29-1	TRBD1	TRBJ1-1	CSVVETGGAEAFF	TGCAGCGTTGTGGAGACAGGGGGCGCGGAAGCTTTCTTT
few	TRBV30	-	TRBJ2-1	CAWSEGAGGYNEQFF	TGTGCCTGGAGTGAGGGAGCGGGTGGGTACAATGAGCAGTTCTTC
many	TRBV12-3/TRBV12-4	TRBD1	TRBJ2-1	CASSYRRQGSNEQFF	TGTGCCAGCAGTTATCGCAGACAGGGATCCAATGAGCAGTTCTTC
many	TRBV6-2/TRBV6-3	TRBD2	TRBJ2-7	CASSPVRGSYEQYF	TGTGCCAGCAGCCCCGTCCGCGGGAGTTACGAGCAGTACTTC
few	TRBV6-4	TRBD1	TRBJ1-6	CASSDAGQGMNSPLHF	TGTGCCAGCAGTGACGCCGGACAGGGGATGAATTCACCCCTCCACTTT
-	TRBV6-1	TRBD1	TRBJ1-2	CASSEGGGGGGYTF	TGTGCCAGCAGTGAAGGGGGAGGGGGCGGTGGCTACACCTTC
-	TRBV5-6	-	TRBJ2-5	CASSLDEFQETQYF	TGTGCCAGCAGCTTGGACGAATTCCAAGAGACCCAGTACTTC
-	TRBV27	TRBD2	TRBJ2-1	CASSLREGSYNEQFF	TGTGCCAGCAGTTTACGGGAGGGTTCCTACAATGAGCAGTTCTTC
-	TRBV11-2	-	TRBJ1-2	CASSLVSRHVPNGYTF	TGTGCCAGCAGCTTGGTCTCCCGCCACGTCCCCAATGGCTACACCTTC
few	TRBV6-1	-	TRBJ2-7	CAASTSEAATYEQYF	TGTGCCGCCTCAACCTCTGAGGCAGCGACCTACGAGCAGTACTTC
-	TRBV5-8	TRBD1	TRBJ1-2	CATIWTGGYGYTF	TGTGCCACAATATGGACAGGGGGCTATGGCTACACCTTC
few	TRBV15	-	TRBJ1-2	CATSRDLAGRVRNYGYTF	TGTGCCACCAGCAGAGATTTGGCAGGGCGGGTGAGAAACTATGGCTACACCTTC
-	TRBV19	TRBD2	TRBJ2-1	CASSFGLAENEQFF	TGTGCCAGTAGTTTCGGACTAGCGGAGAATGAGCAGTTCTTC
-	TRBV10-3	-	TRBJ2-5	CATRGGQETQYF	TGTGCCACCCGCGGTGGGCAAGAGACCCAGTACTTC
many	TRBV20-1	TRBD2	TRBJ2-1	CSAIEGGHEQFF	TGCAGTGCTATTGAGGGAGGGCATGAGCAGTTCTTC
few	TRBV20-1	TRBD2	TRBJ2-7	CSASRLAGDEQYF	TGCAGTGCTAGTCGGCTAGCGGGAGACGAGCAGTACTTC
-	TRBV10-3	TRBD2	TRBJ2-1	CAISERTSGGYNEQFF	TGTGCCATCAGTGAGAGGACTAGCGGGGGCTACAATGAGCAGTTCTTC
many	TRBV7-7	-	TRBJ2-1	CASSLEQAAYNEQFF	TGTGCTAGCAGCTTAGAGCAAGCGGCCTACAATGAGCAGTTCTTC
few	TRBV7-3	-	TRBJ1-1	CASSSGDRGYTEAFF	TGTGCCAGCAGCTCTGGGGACCGGGGCTACACTGAAGCTTTCTTT
few	TRBV5-1	-	TRBJ2-2	CASSLAAGHHTGELFF	TGCGCCAGCAGCTTGGCCGCAGGGCACCACACCGGGGAGCTGTTTTTT
many	TRBV7-2	TRBD1	TRBJ2-7	CASRGTGLEQYF	TGTGCCAGCCGAGGGACAGGGCTCGAGCAGTACTTC
many	TRBV6-1	-	TRBJ1-1	CASSERRGMNTEAFF	TGTGCCAGCAGTGAAAGACGGGGGATGAACACTGAAGCTTTCTTT
-	TRBV20-1	-	TRBJ1-2	CTRWGQADGYTF	TGCACCCGCTGGGGGCAGGCTGATGGCTACACCTTC
-	TRBV5-6	-	TRBJ1-2	CASTLLLTENYGYTF	TGTGCCAGCACGTTACTACTGACAGAGAACTATGGCTACACCTTC
many	TRBV29-1	-	TRBJ1-1	CSVGTVEAFF	TGCAGCGTTGGGACAGTTGAAGCTTTCTTT
-	TRBV6-9	-	TRBJ1-3	CASSFRKNSGNTIYF	TGTGCCAGCAGTTTTCGGAAAAACTCTGGAAACACCATATATTTT
many	TRBV7-9	-	TRBJ2-5	CASSRTEYQETQYF	TGTGCCAGCAGCCGCACAGAATACCAAGAGACCCAGTACTTC
few	TRBV5-8	TRBD2	TRBJ2-1	CASSLGTRVDEQFF	TGTGCCAGCAGCTTGGGGACTAGAGTGGATGAGCAGTTCTTC
-	TRBV6-1	-	TRBJ2-1	CASTPNGHEYPYNEQFF	TGTGCCAGCACACCCAACGGGCACGAATATCCCTACAATGAGCAGTTCTTC